Each of the 17 T cell receptor beta chains below was sequenced from the same sample in a study of human T cells and chemical hapten exposure. The sample's time point: patch test 1, 2 weeks after DPC sensitization. This sample's treatment: therapeutic diphenylcyclopropenone sensitization with weekly scalp DPC. Via MiXCR, TCRdb re-called the RACE reads, giving one row per CDR3 protein. The repertoire has about 360,000 distinct CDR3 sequences, 4.8% of them found once; the top ten carry under 2.5%. The sample here was whole blood, taken in connection with sensitization to the hapten diphenylcyclopropenone (DPC). These receptors originate from a woman between 50 and 59 years old with alopecia areata. Some clones in this sample may be carry-over from other donors' samples.

The chain uses TRBV28 and TRBJ2-1; D is uncertain. Trimming cost V 3 bases and J 4 bases, with 10 bases left between them. CDR1 and CDR2 from the germline V gene are MDHEN and SYDVKM. This CDR3 is built from 14 residues. This CDR3 is CASSFVGGYNEQFF. In DNA, the CDR3 is TGTGCCAGCAGTTTTGTGGGCGGTTACAATGAGCAGTTCTTC.

Only a few counts were recorded for this clonotype. The chain couples TRBV10-1 to TRBJ2-1, with D possibly matching TRBD2 (6 bases). Trimming took off 2 bases at V and 0 bases at J, with 8 bases between the two ends. Germline loops: CDR1 WNHNN, CDR2 SYGVQD (reference sequence). The CDR3 sequence is 15 residues long. CDR3 bases: TGCGCCAGCAGTGAGAGGGAGGCCTCCTACAATGAGCAGTTCTTC. It specifies CASSEREASYNEQFF.

This chain joins TRBV6-5 and TRBJ1-1; 8 nucleotides line up with TRBD1. Germline trimming cut 0 bases from V and 1 base from J; bases unmatched to any gene: 7. Germline CDR1 and CDR2: MNHEY and SVGAGI. CDR3 length: 17 residues. The CDR3 DNA follows: TGTGCCAGCAGTTACTCGGGCAGGGGGCGTGGGAACACTGAAGCTTTCTTT. Residues: CASSYSGRGRGNTEAFF.

This clonotype occurred many times. The chain has TRBV29-1 and TRBJ1-1, with D unclear. Trimming left V 3 bases short and J 5 bases short, with 13 bases between. This CDR3 has 13 amino acids. In germline, CDR1 is SQVTM, CDR2 ANQGSEA. CDR3 nucleotides: TGCAGCGTTGATGAGGGTAGTATAACTGAAGCTTTCTTT. Its translation is CSVDEGSITEAFF.

This clonotype came up a few times. V usage is TRBV5-1 and J usage is TRBJ1-2; 7 bases agree with TRBD1. V gave up 0 bases and J gave up 8 bases; unmatched junction bases: 4. CDR1 is SGHRS, CDR2 YFSETQ, per germline. The CDR3 runs to 13 residues. The CDR3 nucleotides are TGCGCCAGCAGCTTGGGCACAGGGGAGGGCTACACCTTC. It translates to CASSLGTGEGYTF.

The sample holds many counts of this clonotype. The rearrangement uses TRBV12-3 or TRBV12-4 and TRBJ2-5; D gene ambiguous. V gave up 2 bases and J gave up 4 bases, with 11 bases separating them. The CDR3 is 14 amino acids. CDR3 nucleotide sequence: TGTGCCAGCAGTTTACAAGGCATCACAGAGACCCAGTACTTC. The encoded protein is CASSLQGITETQYF.

This clonotype was counted only a few times. V is TRBV29-1 and J is TRBJ1-1; the D is unclear. V lost 7 bases and J 5 bases, leaving 17 bases between the germline ends. Germline-derived CDR1 and CDR2 are SQVTM and ANQGSEA. This CDR3 has 13 amino acids. As DNA, the CDR3 is TGCAGCGCCGCGGAGGCAGGCGGGACTGAAGCTTTCTTT. As protein: CSAAEAGGTEAFF.

This clonotype came up many times. This chain links TRBV5-6 with TRBJ1-2; maybe TRBD1 (6 bases). The CDR3 extends over 13 amino acids. In germline, CDR1 is SGHDT, CDR2 YYEEEE. Trimming shortened V by 4 bases and J by 6 bases, and 13 bases separated the two germline ends. CDR3 sequence reads: CASSPEGGDGYTF. The CDR3 nucleotides read TGTGCCAGCAGCCCGGAGGGGGGTGATGGCTACACCTTC.

This clonotype was observed at least ten times. The chain couples TRBV12-3 or TRBV12-4 to TRBJ1-5, with 9 bases lining up with TRBD1. The CDR3 spans 17 residues. V shed 3 bases and J 2 bases; nucleotides not matched to a gene: 8. The CDR3 DNA sequence: TGTGCCAGCAGTTTCGCCGGGACAGGGCAGGGCAATCAGCCCCAGCATTTT. It codes for CASSFAGTGQGNQPQHF.

This clonotype has at least ten counts. The V call is TRBV16, the J call TRBJ2-7, with D perhaps TRBD1 (5 bases). Germline assignment: CDR1 KGHSY and CDR2 FQNENV. CDR3 length: 13 amino acids. Trimming removed 7 bases from V and 3 bases from J, with 13 bases in between. As DNA, the CDR3 is TGTGCCAGCAACCGACAGAATTTCTACGAGCAGTACTTC. Translation gives CASNRQNFYEQYF.

This clonotype was seen at least ten times. The chain couples TRBV28 to TRBJ2-3; the match to TRBD2 covers 7 bases. Trimming took 5 bases from V and 4 from J; bases not matched to a gene: 6. The CDR3 runs 14 residues. Germline V gene sequence: CDR1 MDHEN, CDR2 SYDVKM. The CDR3 sequence: CASSRTSAPDTQYF. CDR3 sequence (DNA): TGTGCCAGCAGTCGTACTAGCGCCCCAGATACGCAGTATTTT.

This clonotype has a count of ten or more. The chain links TRBV28 to TRBJ2-3, with no clear D. The germline V gene has CDR1 MDHEN and CDR2 SYDVKM. V lost 3 bases and J lost 0, with 16 bases in between. The length of the CDR3 is 17 residues. The CDR3 DNA sequence: TGTGCCAGCAGTTTCGCGTTTGAAGCGCTCAGCACAGATACGCAGTATTTT. This codes for CASSFAFEALSTDTQYF.

With respect to this clonotype: The germline gene is not matched at one end of the junction; a read error may be the cause. This CDR3 is CATGDLLYGYTF. The CDR3 DNA reads as TGTGCCACCGGTGATTTGCTATATGGCTACACCTTC. The gene calls are TRBV24-1 and TRBJ1-2; D remains unclear. The CDR3 contains 12 residues. In germline, CDR1 is KGHDR, CDR2 SFDVKD.

Many counts were recorded for this clonotype. The rearrangement uses TRBV6-2 or TRBV6-3 and TRBJ1-5; unclear D gene. The CDR3 extends over 12 amino acids. Germline V gene sequence: CDR1 MNHEY, CDR2 SVGEGT. V gave up 2 bases and J gave up 10 bases, with 9 bases separating them. CDR3 sequence: CASSYLGTPQHF. For the CDR3, the DNA is TGTGCCAGCAGTTACCTAGGTACCCCCCAGCATTTT.

This sequence joins TRBV27 and TRBJ1-2, with D possibly TRBD1 on 5 matching bases. The CDR3 spans 14 residues. The germline V and J ends were trimmed by 4 bases and 3 bases, with 12 bases remaining between them. CDR1 and CDR2 from the germline V gene are MNHEY and SMNVEV (reference sequence). The CDR3 spells CASSSGRGDYGYTF. DNA of the CDR3: TGTGCCAGCAGTTCTGGGAGAGGGGACTATGGCTACACCTTC.

The table lists this clonotype with a few counts. This chain uses TRBV20-1 with TRBJ1-6; 10 nucleotides agree with TRBD1. The trim removed 2 bases at V and 10 bases at J, leaving 8 bases unmatched. This CDR3 has 15 residues. From germline, CDR1 is DFQATT and CDR2 SNEGSKA (reference sequence). The CDR3 here is CSARPRDRGGSPLHF. The DNA for the CDR3 is TGCAGTGCTAGACCCCGGGACAGGGGCGGGTCACCCCTCCACTTT.

This clonotype has at least ten counts. This chain joins TRBV10-3 and TRBJ2-5; TRBD2 matches at 7 bases. Germline CDR1 ENHRY, CDR2 SYGVKD. V gave up 5 bases and J gave up 5 bases; unmatched junction bases: 8. The CDR3 has 14 amino acids. The CDR3 region has the DNA TGTGCCATCAGTCCCCCCGGGGGGATCGAGACCCAGTACTTC. Translation: CAISPPGGIETQYF.